This TCR beta chain stems from a study of blood T cell repertoires in COVID-19. Trimming cost V 0 bases and J 7 bases, with 9 bases left between them. From germline, CDR1 is SGHNT and CDR2 YENEEA. The CDR3 is 13 residues long. Using immunoSEQ multiplex PCR, the repertoire was profiled, and TCRdb retains in-frame clones only, with some absent. The table includes just over 150,000 clones, about 93% detected once. This receptor was obtained from a woman in her forties or fifties with acute or convalescent COVID-19. The sequencing sample was made of peripheral blood. This chain uses TRBV11-3 with TRBJ1-1; no definite D call. The DNA for the CDR3 is TGTGCCAGCAGCTTAGAATTCGGTCTTGAAGCTTTCTTT. Protein product: CASSLEFGLEAFF.